The 7 T cell receptor beta chains below come from one sample, sequenced in a study of blood T cell repertoires in COVID-19. Produced via immunoSEQ multiplex PCR; TCRdb's table is partial and in-frame only. The sample shows approximately 92,000 clones, about 86% of them seen only once. The sequenced material came from peripheral blood. The receptors here all came from an older woman in a cohort sampled during active or convalescent COVID-19.

V is TRBV5-1 and J is TRBJ1-6; tentatively, D is TRBD1 (6 bases). Trimming shortened V by 4 bases and J by 9 bases, and 17 bases separated the two germline ends. Germline loops: CDR1 SGHRS, CDR2 YFSETQ. The CDR3 extends over 15 amino acids. The CDR3 DNA follows: TGCGCCAGCAGCCCCGGACAGCTGGACGGTTCACCCCTCCACTTT. Its translation is CASSPGQLDGSPLHF.

J is TRBJ2-1 and V is TRBV4-1; D possibly corresponds to TRBD2 (5 bases). V was shortened by 4 bases and J by 2 bases, with 6 bases between the two germline ends. From germline, CDR1 is MGHRA and CDR2 YSYEKL. This CDR3 region has 13 residues. The CDR3 nucleotides are TGCGCCAGCAGCCCAGCGGCCTACAATGAGCAGTTCTTC. It specifies CASSPAAYNEQFF.

The genes are TRBV19 and TRBJ2-3; TRBD2 matches at 11 bases. Germline CDR1 reads LNHDA; CDR2 reads SQIVND (reference sequence). The CDR3 has 15 residues. The ends lost 7 bases at V and 2 bases at J; junction bases unmatched: 5. In nucleotides, the CDR3 is TGTGCCAGTACCCAACTAGCGGGGGCCACAGATACGCAGTATTTT. Its protein is CASTQLAGATDTQYF.

The V and J genes are TRBV7-6 and TRBJ2-1; TRBD2 aligns across 9 bases. V lost 5 bases to trimming and J lost 8 bases; unmatched junction nucleotides: 10. CDR1 and CDR2 (germline): SGHVS, FNYEAQ. The CDR3 contains 15 residues. CDR3 sequence: CASSTPPGLAHEQFF. CDR3 sequence (DNA): TGTGCCAGCAGCACACCGCCGGGACTAGCCCATGAGCAGTTCTTC.

As regards this clone: In the same sample, other DNA sequences code for this CDR3. The CDR3 nucleotides are TGTGCCAGCTCATCAAGCGGACAAGAGACCCAGTACTTC. Protein product: CASSSSGQETQYF. The V gene is TRBV18, the J gene TRBJ2-5; a weak D match, TRBD2 (5 bases). CDR1 KGHSH and CDR2 LQKENI come from the germline V gene. Trimming took off 5 bases at V and 2 bases at J, with 9 bases between the two ends. CDR3 size: 13 residues.

This chain links TRBV28 with TRBJ2-2, with D unresolved. The germline V gene encodes CDR1 MDHEN and CDR2 SYDVKM. This CDR3 has 13 residues. V dropped 6 bases and J dropped 0 bases, with 5 bases sitting between them. As DNA, the CDR3 is TGTGCCAGCAGACTTACGAACACCGGGGAGCTGTTTTTT. Translation: CASRLTNTGELFF. The variable domain in full, with the rest retrieved from reference TRBV28 and TRBJ2-2, is DVKVTQSSRYLVKRTGEKVFLECVQDMDHENMFWYRQDPGLGLRLIYFSYDVKMKEKGDIPEGYSVSREKKERFSLILESASTNQTSMYLCASRLTNTGELFFGEGSRLTVL.

The chain is built from TRBV6-5 and TRBJ1-4; D is perhaps TRBD1 (6 bases). CDR3 size: 15 residues. Per germline, CDR1 MNHEY and CDR2 SVGAGI. V lost 8 bases and J lost 2, with 15 bases in between. The CDR3 is CASRRTGWTNEKLFF. The CDR3 coding sequence is TGTGCCAGCCGACGAACAGGGTGGACTAATGAAAAACTGTTTTTT.